The 20 T cell receptor beta chains reported below all come from one sample, sequenced in a study of T-cell memory formation after mild COVID-19. TCRdb re-derived calls from the 5' RACE reads in MiXCR, one entry per CDR3 protein. The sample records fewer than 600,000 distinct CDR3 sequences, about a fifth being singletons. The specimen was PBMCs or a T cell subset sorted from them (not recorded which). The origin of the receptors is an adult woman who had mild COVID-19 (a few samples of this study predate the infection). Cell type and time point are not known.

The chain employs TRBV7-9 and TRBJ2-1, with 10 bases aligning to TRBD1. The V segment lost 4 bases and the J segment 0 bases; nucleotides outside the gene matches: 15. This CDR3 spans 20 amino acids. The germline V gene encodes CDR1 SEHNR and CDR2 FQNEAQ (reference sequence). The CDR3 is CASSYPTGGPATSSYNEQFF. In DNA form, the CDR3 reads TGTGCCAGCAGCTACCCGACAGGGGGCCCCGCTACCTCCTCCTACAATGAGCAGTTCTTC.

CDR3 DNA: TGCGCCAGCAGCCAAGACGACAGGGCCAACTCCTACGAGCAGTACTTC. Amino acid sequence: CASSQDDRANSYEQYF. This sequence joins TRBV4-1 and TRBJ2-7; 7 bases map to TRBD1. This CDR3 has 16 residues. Germline V gene data show CDR1 as MGHRA and CDR2 as YSYEKL. With 0 bases clipped from V and 0 bases from J, the junction kept 5 bases outside the gene matches.

This clonotype has more than one count but fewer than ten. J is TRBJ1-4 and V is TRBV12-3 or TRBV12-4; D call uncertain. Trimming took 3 bases from V and 8 from J, leaving 10 bases between them. The CDR3 runs 13 residues. For the CDR3, the DNA is TGTGCCAGCAGTTTGTCCGGGGTCGAAAAACTGTTTTTT. As protein: CASSLSGVEKLFF.

Only a few counts were recorded for this clonotype. The CDR3 here is CASSHIRGRGDNSPLHF. As DNA, the CDR3 is TGTGCCAGCAGCCATATCAGGGGGCGAGGAGATAATTCACCCCTCCACTTT. The genes are TRBV14 and TRBJ1-6, with 8 bases aligning to TRBD1. The germline V gene has CDR1 SGHDN and CDR2 FVKESK. V shed 3 bases, J shed 5 bases, and the junction held 9 bases outside the gene matches. The CDR3 runs to 17 residues.

The gene calls are TRBV5-6 and TRBJ1-1; the match to TRBD1 covers 7 bases. CDR1 and CDR2 (germline): SGHDT, YYEEEE. V shed 4 bases and J 1 base; nucleotides not matched to a gene: 7. CDR3 length: 15 amino acids. CDR3 nucleotide sequence: TGTGCCAGCAGCCCATACGACAGGGCGAACACTGAAGCTTTCTTT. Encoded protein: CASSPYDRANTEAFF. Full variable domain (outside the CDR3, taken from reference TRBV5-6 and TRBJ1-1): DAGVTQSPTHLIKTRGQQVTLRCSPKSGHDTVSWYQQALGQGPQFIFQYYEEEERQRGNFPDRFSGHQFPNYSSELNVNALLLGDSALYLCASSPYDRANTEAFFGQGTRLTVV.

In its sample, this clonotype was seen many times. This chain connects TRBV7-2 to TRBJ2-4, with D perhaps being TRBD1 or TRBD2 (5 bases each). The CDR3 spans 16 residues. The V gene lost 1 base and the J gene lost 2 bases, with 12 bases spanning the gap. The germline V gene has CDR1 SGHTA and CDR2 FQGNSA. This CDR3 reads CASSLGLGESKNIQYF. The CDR3 nucleotides are TGTGCCAGCAGCTTAGGTTTGGGGGAATCCAAAAACATTCAGTACTTC.

The rearrangement uses TRBV7-9 and TRBJ2-1; a possible D gene is TRBD2 (5 bases). This CDR3 has 15 amino acids. Germline-derived CDR1 and CDR2 are SEHNR and FQNEAQ (reference sequence). Trimming took 7 bases from V and 1 from J, leaving 14 bases between them. DNA of the CDR3: TGTGCCAGCACCTTCAGCGGACTTTCCTACAATGAGCAGTTCTTC. Its protein is CASTFSGLSYNEQFF.

In its sample, this clonotype was seen a few times. This chain joins TRBV5-1 and TRBJ2-1; 9 bases are shared with TRBD2. The CDR3 length is 16 residues. V gave up 1 base and J gave up 4 bases; unmatched junction bases: 6. Germline V gene data show CDR1 as SGHRS and CDR2 as YFSETQ. CDR3 bases: TGCGCCAGCAGCTTGTTGGGGCTAGCGGGGTACAATGAGCAGTTCTTC. This translates into CASSLLGLAGYNEQFF.

There are a few counts of this clonotype. This chain connects TRBV24-1 to TRBJ2-7, with 9 bases matching TRBD1. The V segment lost 4 bases and the J segment 4 bases; nucleotides outside the gene matches: 7. The CDR3 has 15 residues. The germline V gene encodes CDR1 KGHDR and CDR2 SFDVKD. The CDR3 sequence is CATSETGTGKYEQYF. CDR3 bases: TGTGCCACCAGTGAAACCGGGACAGGGAAGTACGAGCAGTACTTC.

The V call is TRBV11-2, the J call TRBJ2-7; no reliable D call. The CDR3 spans 16 residues. V was pared by 0 bases and J by 4 bases, with 16 bases between. Germline CDR1 is SGHAT and CDR2 is FQNNGV. CDR3: CASSLEATASAYEQYF. CDR3 in DNA: TGTGCCAGCAGCTTAGAGGCCACAGCCAGCGCATACGAGCAGTACTTC.

The chain combines TRBV30 with TRBJ2-1; 7 nucleotides match TRBD1. Per germline, CDR1 GTSNPN and CDR2 SVGIG (reference sequence). After removal of 4 bases from V and 9 bases from J, the junction contained 6 bases not matched to a gene. The CDR3 spans 12 residues. The CDR3 loop is CAWNLQGFEQFF. In DNA, the CDR3 is TGTGCCTGGAATTTACAGGGGTTTGAGCAGTTCTTC.

J is TRBJ2-1 and V is TRBV29-1; 12 positions match TRBD2. Germline V gene sequence: CDR1 SQVTM, CDR2 ANQGSEA. The CDR3 covers 15 residues. V lost 5 bases and J lost 5; bases outside the gene matches: 7. The CDR3, as DNA: TGCAGCGTTCCGCGTGGACTAGCGGGACACAATGAGCAGTTCTTC. Amino acids: CSVPRGLAGHNEQFF.

This clonotype has just a few counts. V and J are TRBV29-1 and TRBJ1-2; 8 bases are a match to TRBD1. The ends lost 7 bases at V and 5 bases at J; junction bases unmatched: 12. The length of the CDR3 is 14 residues. CDR1 is SQVTM, CDR2 ANQGSEA, per germline. The CDR3 here is CSATRVGQDYGYTF. The CDR3, as DNA: TGCAGCGCCACGAGAGTGGGACAGGATTATGGCTACACCTTC.

This chain joins TRBV29-1 and TRBJ2-3; tentatively, D is TRBD2 (5 bases). This CDR3 spans 13 amino acids. V shed 6 bases and J shed 1 base, with 11 bases lying between them. Germline CDR1 SQVTM, CDR2 ANQGSEA. The DNA for the CDR3 is TGCAGCGTCCCCGGGAAGGGCACAGATACGCAGTATTTT. Translated: CSVPGKGTDTQYF.

This clonotype occurred a few times. This sequence joins TRBV5-5 and TRBJ1-2; D unclear. The CDR3 has 15 residues. Germline V lookup: CDR1 SGHKS, CDR2 YYEKEE (reference sequence). V lost 6 bases to trimming and J lost 4 bases, with 19 bases between them. Written as DNA, the CDR3 is TGTGCCAGCACCCTGACGGCCGGAGGAGGCTATGGCTACACCTTC. It encodes CASTLTAGGGYGYTF.

This clonotype was detected many times. The chain couples TRBV6-6 to TRBJ2-7, with unresolved D. The CDR3 spans 11 residues. The V and J ends lost 6 bases and 7 bases respectively, with 10 bases between them. Germline-derived CDR1 and CDR2 are MNHNY and SVGAGI (reference sequence). CDR3 amino acids: CASSQGWEQYF. The CDR3 bases are TGTGCCAGCAGCCAAGGGTGGGAGCAGTACTTC.

The chain uses TRBV27 and TRBJ1-5; no definite D call. The CDR3 has 14 residues. Germline values: CDR1 MNHEY, CDR2 SMNVEV (reference sequence). V was cut by 1 base and J by 2 bases, with 6 bases left in between. The DNA of the CDR3 is TGTGCCAGCAGTTTATATCTAGGCAATCAGCCCCAGCATTTT. Amino acid sequence: CASSLYLGNQPQHF.

J is TRBJ2-3 and V is TRBV5-6; D unresolved. The length of the CDR3 is 14 residues. CDR1 and CDR2 from the germline V gene are SGHDT and YYEEEE. V was cut by 4 bases and J by 4 bases, with 13 bases left in between. This CDR3 is CASSPVRRPDTQYF. CDR3 DNA sequence: TGTGCCAGCAGCCCGGTGAGGCGCCCAGATACGCAGTATTTT.

The V call is TRBV7-8, the J call TRBJ1-1; D might be TRBD1 (5 bases). Trimming pared 7 bases from V and 3 bases from J, leaving 12 bases between. The V gene's germline CDR1 is SGHVS and CDR2 FQNEAQ. The CDR3 is 13 amino acids. This CDR3 reads CASTPSRDTEAFF. CDR3 in DNA: TGTGCCAGCACCCCATCCAGGGACACTGAAGCTTTCTTT.

This clonotype was detected a few times. The rearrangement links TRBV7-9 to TRBJ2-3; TRBD2 agrees at 10 bases. With 6 bases clipped from V and 0 bases from J, the junction kept 9 bases outside the gene matches. The length of the CDR3 is 17 residues. Looked up from germline, CDR1 is SEHNR and CDR2 is FQNEAQ (reference sequence). The CDR3 coding sequence is TGTGCCAGCAGGCTCTATAGCGGGAGGACTAGCACAGATACGCAGTATTTT. Its translation: CASRLYSGRTSTDTQYF.